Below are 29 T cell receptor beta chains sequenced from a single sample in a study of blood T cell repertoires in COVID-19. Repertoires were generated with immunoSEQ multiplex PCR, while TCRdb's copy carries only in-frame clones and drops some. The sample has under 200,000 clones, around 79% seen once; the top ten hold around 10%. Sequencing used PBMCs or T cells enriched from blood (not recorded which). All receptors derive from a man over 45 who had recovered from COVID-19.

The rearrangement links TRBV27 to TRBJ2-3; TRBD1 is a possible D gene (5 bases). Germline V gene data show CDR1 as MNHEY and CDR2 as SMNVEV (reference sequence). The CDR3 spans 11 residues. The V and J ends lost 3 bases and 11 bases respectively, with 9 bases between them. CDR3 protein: CASSFYGQQYF. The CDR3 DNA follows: TGTGCCAGCAGTTTCTACGGACAGCAGTATTTT.

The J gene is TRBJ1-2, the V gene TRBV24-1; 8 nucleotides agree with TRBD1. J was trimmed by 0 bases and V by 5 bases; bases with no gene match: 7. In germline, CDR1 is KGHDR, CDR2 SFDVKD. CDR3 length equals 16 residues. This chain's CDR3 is CATSGRPGQANYGYTF. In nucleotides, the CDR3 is TGTGCCACCAGTGGCAGGCCGGGACAGGCTAACTATGGCTACACCTTC.

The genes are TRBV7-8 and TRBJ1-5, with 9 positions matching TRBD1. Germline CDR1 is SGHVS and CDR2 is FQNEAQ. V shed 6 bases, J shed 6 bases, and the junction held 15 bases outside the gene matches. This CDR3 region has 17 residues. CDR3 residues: CASSLGQGLLGSQPQHF. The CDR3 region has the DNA TGTGCCAGCAGTCTGGGACAGGGCCTACTTGGGAGTCAGCCCCAGCATTTT.

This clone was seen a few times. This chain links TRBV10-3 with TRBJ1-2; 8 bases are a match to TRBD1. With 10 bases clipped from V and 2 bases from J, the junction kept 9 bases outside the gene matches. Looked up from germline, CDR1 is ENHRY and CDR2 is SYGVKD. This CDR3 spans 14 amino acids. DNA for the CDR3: TGTGCCACCACCCTCGGACAGGGCAACTATGGCTACACCTTC. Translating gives CATTLGQGNYGYTF.

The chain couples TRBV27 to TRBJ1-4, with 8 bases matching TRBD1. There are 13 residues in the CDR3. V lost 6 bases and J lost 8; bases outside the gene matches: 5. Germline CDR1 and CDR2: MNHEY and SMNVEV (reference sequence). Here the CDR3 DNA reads TGTGCCAGCAGCCGGACAGGGCTGGAAAAACTGTTTTTT. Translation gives CASSRTGLEKLFF.

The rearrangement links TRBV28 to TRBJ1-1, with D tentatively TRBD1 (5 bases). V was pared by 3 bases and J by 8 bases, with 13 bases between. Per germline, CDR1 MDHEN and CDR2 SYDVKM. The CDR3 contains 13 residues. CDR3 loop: CASSFETNREAFF. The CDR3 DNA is TGTGCCAGCAGTTTCGAAACAAACAGGGAAGCTTTCTTT.

CDR3 amino acids: CASTKDSQETQYF. The DNA of the CDR3 is TGTGCCAGCACCAAGGACAGCCAAGAGACCCAGTACTTC. The chain recombines TRBV6-5 with TRBJ2-5, with D possibly matching TRBD1 (6 bases). Trimming left V 7 bases short and J 1 base short, with 10 bases between. There are 13 residues in the CDR3. In germline, CDR1 is MNHEY, CDR2 SVGAGI.

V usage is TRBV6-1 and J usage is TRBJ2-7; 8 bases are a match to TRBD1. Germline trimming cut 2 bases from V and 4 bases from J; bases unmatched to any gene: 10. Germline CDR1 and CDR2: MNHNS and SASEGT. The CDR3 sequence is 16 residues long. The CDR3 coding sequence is TGTGCCAGCAGTGAAAGAGTAGGACAGGGCTGGTACGAGCAGTACTTC. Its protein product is CASSERVGQGWYEQYF.

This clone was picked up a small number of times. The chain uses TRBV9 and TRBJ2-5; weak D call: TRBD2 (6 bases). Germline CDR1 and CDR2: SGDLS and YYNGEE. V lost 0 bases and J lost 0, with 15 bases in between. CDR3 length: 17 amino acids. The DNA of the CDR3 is TGTGCCAGCAGCGTAGAGATGGGACTCCAGTACCAAGAGACCCAGTACTTC. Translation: CASSVEMGLQYQETQYF.

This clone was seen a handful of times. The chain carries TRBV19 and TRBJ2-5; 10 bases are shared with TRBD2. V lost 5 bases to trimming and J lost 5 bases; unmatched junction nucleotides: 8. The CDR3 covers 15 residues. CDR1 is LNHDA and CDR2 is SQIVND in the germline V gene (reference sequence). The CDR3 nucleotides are TGTGCCAGTAGTCTATCTAGCGGGGGATGGGAGACCCAGTACTTC. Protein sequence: CASSLSSGGWETQYF.

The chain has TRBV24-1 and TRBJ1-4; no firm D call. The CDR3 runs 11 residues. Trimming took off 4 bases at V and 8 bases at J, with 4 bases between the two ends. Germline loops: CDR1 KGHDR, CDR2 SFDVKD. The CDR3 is CATSDGEKLFF. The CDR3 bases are TGTGCCACCAGTGACGGGGAAAAACTGTTTTTT.

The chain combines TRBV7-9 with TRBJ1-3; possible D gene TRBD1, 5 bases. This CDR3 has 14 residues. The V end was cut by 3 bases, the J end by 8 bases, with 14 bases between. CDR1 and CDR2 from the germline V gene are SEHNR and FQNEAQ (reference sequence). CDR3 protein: CASSLGSGRYTIYF. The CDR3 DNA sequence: TGTGCCAGCAGCTTGGGCTCAGGGCGGTACACCATATATTTT.

CDR3 residues: CASSPGLAGSMRTGELFF. The CDR3 nucleotides read TGTGCCAGCAGCCCGGGACTAGCGGGGAGCATGAGAACCGGGGAGCTGTTTTTT. This chain connects TRBV11-2 to TRBJ2-2; 13 bases are shared with TRBD2. This CDR3 is built from 18 residues. Germline V gives CDR1 SGHAT, CDR2 FQNNGV. V lost 5 bases and J lost 5; bases outside the gene matches: 11.

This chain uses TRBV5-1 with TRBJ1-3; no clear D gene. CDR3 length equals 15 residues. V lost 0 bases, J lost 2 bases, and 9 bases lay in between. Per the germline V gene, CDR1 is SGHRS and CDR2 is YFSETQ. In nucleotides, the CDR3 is TGCGCCAGCAGCTTGGCCGGAGGCACTGGAAACACCATATATTTT. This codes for CASSLAGGTGNTIYF.

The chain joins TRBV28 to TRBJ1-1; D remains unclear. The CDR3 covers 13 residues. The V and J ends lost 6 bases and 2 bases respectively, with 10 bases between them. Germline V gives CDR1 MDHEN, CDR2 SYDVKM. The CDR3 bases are TGTGCCAGCAGGCGATCCCGTAACACTGAAGCTTTCTTT. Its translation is CASRRSRNTEAFF.

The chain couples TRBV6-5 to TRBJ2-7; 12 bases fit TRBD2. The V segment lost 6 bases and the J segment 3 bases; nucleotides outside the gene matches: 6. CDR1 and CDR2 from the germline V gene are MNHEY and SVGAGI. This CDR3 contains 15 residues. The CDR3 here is CASRPGLAGNYEQYF. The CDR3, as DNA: TGTGCCAGCAGGCCAGGACTAGCGGGAAACTACGAGCAGTACTTC.

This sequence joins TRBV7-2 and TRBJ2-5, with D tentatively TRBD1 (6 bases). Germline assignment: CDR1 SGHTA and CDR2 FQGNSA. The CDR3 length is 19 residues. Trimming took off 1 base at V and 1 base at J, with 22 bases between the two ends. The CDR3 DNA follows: TGTGCCAGCAGCTTAGAATCCTTTTTGGGGGACACCTTCCAAGAGACCCAGTACTTC. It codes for CASSLESFLGDTFQETQYF.

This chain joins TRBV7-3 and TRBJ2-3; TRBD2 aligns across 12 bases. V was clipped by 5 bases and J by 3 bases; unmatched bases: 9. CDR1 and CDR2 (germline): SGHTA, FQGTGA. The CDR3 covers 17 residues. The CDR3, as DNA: TGTGCCAGCAGCCCCGGACTAGCGGGAAGGCCTACAGATACGCAGTATTTT. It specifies CASSPGLAGRPTDTQYF. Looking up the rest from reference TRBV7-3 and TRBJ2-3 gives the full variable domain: GAGVSQTPSNKVTEKGKYVELRCDPISGHTALYWYRQSLGQGPEFLIYFQGTGAADDSGLPNDRFFAVRPEGSVSTLKIQRTERGDSAVYLCASSPGLAGRPTDTQYFGPGTRLTVL.

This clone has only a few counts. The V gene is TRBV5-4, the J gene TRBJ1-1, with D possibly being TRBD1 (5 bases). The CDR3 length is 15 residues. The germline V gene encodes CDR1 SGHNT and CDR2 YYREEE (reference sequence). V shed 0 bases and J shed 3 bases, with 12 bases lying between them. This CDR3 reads CASSLGPGGDTEAFF. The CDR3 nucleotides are TGTGCCAGCAGCTTGGGTCCTGGGGGGGACACTGAAGCTTTCTTT.

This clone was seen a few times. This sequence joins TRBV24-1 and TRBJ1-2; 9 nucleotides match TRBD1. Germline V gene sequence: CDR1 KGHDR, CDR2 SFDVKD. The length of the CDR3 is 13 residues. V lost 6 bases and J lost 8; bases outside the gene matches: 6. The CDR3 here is CATSSQGAGGYTF. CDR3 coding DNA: TGTGCCACCAGTTCACAGGGGGCCGGAGGCTACACCTTC.

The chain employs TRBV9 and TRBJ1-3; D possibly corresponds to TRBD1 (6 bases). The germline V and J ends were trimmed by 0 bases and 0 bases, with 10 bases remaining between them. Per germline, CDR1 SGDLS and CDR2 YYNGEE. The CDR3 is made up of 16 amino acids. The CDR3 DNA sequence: TGTGCCAGCAGCGTAGCAGGGGACGGCTCTGGAAACACCATATATTTT. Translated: CASSVAGDGSGNTIYF.

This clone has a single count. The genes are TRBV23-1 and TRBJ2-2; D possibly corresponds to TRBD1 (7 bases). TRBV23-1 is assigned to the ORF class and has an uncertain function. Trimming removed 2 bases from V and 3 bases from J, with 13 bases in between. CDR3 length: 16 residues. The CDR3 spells CASSQGFRGDTGELFF. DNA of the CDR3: TGCGCCAGCAGTCAAGGATTCAGGGGGGACACCGGGGAGCTGTTTTTT.

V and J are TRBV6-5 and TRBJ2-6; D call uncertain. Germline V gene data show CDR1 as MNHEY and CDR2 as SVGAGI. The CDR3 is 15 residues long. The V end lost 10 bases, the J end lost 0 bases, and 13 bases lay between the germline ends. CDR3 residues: CAIASPGSGANVLTF. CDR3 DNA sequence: TGTGCCATAGCCTCACCGGGCTCTGGGGCCAACGTCCTGACTTTC.

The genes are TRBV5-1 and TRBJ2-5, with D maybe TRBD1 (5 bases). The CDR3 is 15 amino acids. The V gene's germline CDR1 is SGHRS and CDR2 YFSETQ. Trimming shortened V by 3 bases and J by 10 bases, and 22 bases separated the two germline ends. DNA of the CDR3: TGCGCCAGCAGCTCCCTTTTAGGGGAAGAAGGGGTCCAGTACTTC. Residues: CASSSLLGEEGVQYF.

The CDR3 DNA follows: TGCGCCAGCAGCTTAAATCCCGGAACTAGCGGTGGGGAGCAGTTCTTC. Protein sequence: CASSLNPGTSGGEQFF. This chain connects TRBV5-1 to TRBJ2-1, with TRBD2 identical over 8 bases. Germline CDR1 and CDR2: SGHRS and YFSETQ. V lost 2 bases, J lost 10 bases, and 14 bases stayed unmatched. The CDR3 is made up of 16 amino acids.

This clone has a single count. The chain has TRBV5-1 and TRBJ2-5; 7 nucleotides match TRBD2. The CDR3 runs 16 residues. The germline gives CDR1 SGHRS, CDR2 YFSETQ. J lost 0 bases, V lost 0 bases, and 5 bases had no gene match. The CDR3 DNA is TGCGCCAGCAGCTTGGGACTGCGGGGGAACCAAGAGACCCAGTACTTC. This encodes CASSLGLRGNQETQYF.

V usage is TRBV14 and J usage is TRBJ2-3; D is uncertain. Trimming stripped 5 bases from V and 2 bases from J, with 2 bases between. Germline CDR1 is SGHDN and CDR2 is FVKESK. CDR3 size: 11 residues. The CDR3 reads CASSYTDTQYF. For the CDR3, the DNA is TGTGCCAGCAGCTACACAGATACGCAGTATTTT.

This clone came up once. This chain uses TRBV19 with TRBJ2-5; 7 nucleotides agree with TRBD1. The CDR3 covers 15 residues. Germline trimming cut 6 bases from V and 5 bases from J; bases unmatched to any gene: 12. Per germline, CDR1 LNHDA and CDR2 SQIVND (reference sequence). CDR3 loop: CASSRTGTPGETQYF. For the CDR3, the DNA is TGTGCCAGTAGCAGGACAGGTACCCCGGGGGAGACCCAGTACTTC.

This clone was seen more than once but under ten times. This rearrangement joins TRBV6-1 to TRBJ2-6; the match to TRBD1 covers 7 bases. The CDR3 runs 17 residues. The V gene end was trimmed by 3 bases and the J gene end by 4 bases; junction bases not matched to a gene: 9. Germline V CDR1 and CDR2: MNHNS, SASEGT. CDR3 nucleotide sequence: TGTGCCAGCAGTGAGAAGATTACAGGGGCCGGGGCCAACGTCCTGACTTTC. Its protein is CASSEKITGAGANVLTF.